This passage covers 25 T cell receptor beta chains from one sample sequenced in a study of technical replicates of blood from several donors. The protocol was immunoSEQ multiplex PCR, while the TCRdb copy is restricted to in-frame clones and leaves out a portion. The sample holds about 71,000 clones, approximately 97% seen once. What was sequenced was T cells isolated from PBMCs. The receptors derive from a human donor in good health.

The CDR3 nucleotides are TGCGCCAGCAGTACTGGGACTAGCGGGGGATACGAGCAGTACTTC. Translating gives CASSTGTSGGYEQYF. This chain uses TRBV5-1 with TRBJ2-7, with TRBD2 matching over 14 bases. CDR3 length: 15 residues. The germline V gene has CDR1 SGHRS and CDR2 YFSETQ. V trimming: 5 bases; J trimming: 4 bases; junction bases outside the gene matches: 5.

This clone was counted once. The V and J genes are TRBV7-3 and TRBJ2-5; possible D gene TRBD2, 5 bases. The germline CDR1 and CDR2 sequences are SGHTA and FQGTGA. Deletions cut 5 bases from V and 4 bases from J, with 11 bases between. The CDR3 totals 13 residues. This CDR3 is CASSRGASETQYF. The DNA for the CDR3 is TGTGCCAGCAGCCGGGGAGCTTCAGAGACCCAGTACTTC. The full variable domain, with the rest looked up from reference TRBV7-3 and TRBJ2-5, is GAGVSQTPSNKVTEKGKYVELRCDPISGHTALYWYRQSLGQGPEFLIYFQGTGAADDSGLPNDRFFAVRPEGSVSTLKIQRTERGDSAVYLCASSRGASETQYFGPGTRLLVL.

The J gene is TRBJ2-1, the V gene TRBV27; 9 bases are a match to TRBD2. The germline V gene has CDR1 MNHEY and CDR2 SMNVEV (reference sequence). With V trimmed by 2 bases and J by 8 bases, 10 bases remained unmatched. The CDR3 is 16 residues long. CDR3 region: CASSLIIAGASDEQFF. The CDR3 DNA sequence: TGTGCCAGCAGTTTAATCATAGCGGGGGCTAGCGATGAGCAGTTCTTC.

The chain combines TRBV27 with TRBJ1-5; 9 bases line up with TRBD1. V dropped 8 bases and J dropped 7; count of bases not matched to a gene: 6. This CDR3 has 13 amino acids. Germline CDR1 is MNHEY and CDR2 is SMNVEV (reference sequence). The CDR3, as DNA: TGTGCCAGCGGCGAACAGGGGGCACAGCCCCAGCATTTT. Translation: CASGEQGAQPQHF.

The CDR3 DNA is TGTGCCAGCAGCTTAGATTTAAGGGACAGGGGGCTTCTCAATGAGCAGTTCTTC. It translates to CASSLDLRDRGLLNEQFF. The rearrangement joins TRBV11-2 to TRBJ2-1, with 12 bases lining up with TRBD1. Germline-derived CDR1 and CDR2 are SGHAT and FQNNGV. This CDR3 contains 18 residues. The J segment lost 6 bases and the V segment lost 0 bases, leaving 9 bases of the junction unmatched.

This chain joins TRBV2 and TRBJ2-1; D not resolved. Germline loops: CDR1 SNHLY, CDR2 FYNNEI. This CDR3 comprises 15 residues. Between the trimmed V and J ends, which lost 6 bases and 4 bases, there was a span of 16 bases. DNA of the CDR3: TGTGCCAGCAGGCGTGACAACGTCGAGTACAATGAGCAGTTCTTC. Residues: CASRRDNVEYNEQFF.

This rearrangement joins TRBV13 to TRBJ2-7; 11 bases fit TRBD1. This CDR3 has 13 residues. Germline loops: CDR1 PRHDT, CDR2 FYEKMQ (reference sequence). With 4 bases clipped from V and 7 bases from J, the junction kept 3 bases outside the gene matches. The CDR3 region has the DNA TGTGCCAGCAGCTCGGACAGGGGGCTTGAGCAGTACTTC. Protein product: CASSSDRGLEQYF.

V is TRBV6-1 and J is TRBJ1-1; tentative D call: TRBD1 (5 bases). Between the trimmed V and J ends, which lost 3 bases and 5 bases, there was a span of 10 bases. The germline V gene encodes CDR1 MNHNS and CDR2 SASEGT. The CDR3 has 13 residues. CDR3 amino acids: CASSDRVGTEAFF. Here the CDR3 DNA reads TGTGCCAGCAGTGACAGGGTGGGTACTGAAGCTTTCTTT.

V is TRBV4-1 and J is TRBJ2-7; TRBD1 is a possible D gene (6 bases). Deletions cut 3 bases from V and 3 bases from J, with 9 bases between. CDR3 length equals 13 residues. Germline V gives CDR1 MGHRA, CDR2 YSYEKL. The CDR3: CASSHKDSYEQYF. The CDR3 DNA follows: TGCGCCAGCAGCCACAAGGACAGCTACGAGCAGTACTTC.

V and J are TRBV7-6 and TRBJ1-6, with no clear D. CDR1 is SGHVS, CDR2 FNYEAQ, per germline. There are 14 residues in the CDR3. The germline V and J ends were trimmed by 1 base and 5 bases, with 6 bases remaining between them. The CDR3 here is CASSLGQNNSPLHF. In nucleotides, the CDR3 is TGTGCCAGCAGCTTAGGGCAGAATAATTCACCCCTCCACTTT. The full variable domain, with the rest looked up from reference TRBV7-6 and TRBJ1-6, is GAGVSQSPRYKVTKRGQDVALRCDPISGHVSLYWYRQALGQGPEFLTYFNYEAQQDKSGLPNDRFSAERPEGSISTLTIQRTEQRDSAMYRCASSLGQNNSPLHFGNGTRLTVT.

The chain recombines TRBV16 with TRBJ1-2; D unclear. The germline gives CDR1 KGHSY, CDR2 FQNENV. Trimming shortened V by 4 bases and J by 8 bases, and 8 bases separated the two germline ends. The CDR3 length is 11 residues. This CDR3 is CASSPREGYTF. CDR3 nucleotide sequence: TGTGCCAGCAGCCCACGGGAGGGCTACACCTTC.

In its sample, this clone was seen once. This chain joins TRBV7-9 and TRBJ1-1; D uncertain. This CDR3 is built from 13 residues. Trimming took off 11 bases at V and 7 bases at J, with 20 bases between the two ends. Germline CDR1 and CDR2: SEHNR and FQNEAQ (reference sequence). The DNA for the CDR3 is TGTGCCGGACGGGGAGATGGTATCCTTGAAGCTTTCTTT. This encodes CAGRGDGILEAFF. The whole variable domain, remainder taken from reference TRBV7-9 and TRBJ1-1, is DTGVSQNPRHKITKRGQNVTFRCDPISEHNRLYWYRQTLGQGPEFLTYFQNEAQLEKSRLLSDRFSAERPKGSFSTLEIQRTEQGDSAMYLCAGRGDGILEAFFGQGTRLTVV.

The J gene is TRBJ2-7, the V gene TRBV30; D is possibly TRBD1 (5 bases). The CDR3 runs 14 residues. CDR1 is GTSNPN, CDR2 SVGIG, per germline (reference sequence). The V end lost 1 base, the J end lost 3 bases, and 13 bases lay between the germline ends. This CDR3 reads CAWSEFRGIYEQYF. CDR3 in DNA: TGTGCCTGGAGTGAATTTAGGGGTATCTACGAGCAGTACTTC.

V and J are TRBV7-6 and TRBJ2-7, with D possibly matching TRBD2 (5 bases). Trimming removed 9 bases at V and 0 bases at J, with 15 bases between. The germline V gene has CDR1 SGHVS and CDR2 FNYEAQ. CDR3 length equals 14 residues. The chain's CDR3 is CASTAVEGSYEQYF. For the CDR3, the DNA is TGTGCCAGTACGGCTGTTGAGGGCTCCTACGAGCAGTACTTC. Full variable domain (rest looked up from reference TRBV7-6 and TRBJ2-7): GAGVSQSPRYKVTKRGQDVALRCDPISGHVSLYWYRQALGQGPEFLTYFNYEAQQDKSGLPNDRFSAERPEGSISTLTIQRTEQRDSAMYRCASTAVEGSYEQYFGPGTRLTVT.

The chain has TRBV6-1 and TRBJ1-2; the D is unclear. This CDR3 comprises 14 residues. Trimming took 0 bases from V and 4 from J, leaving 9 bases between them. CDR1 and CDR2 (germline): MNHNS, SASEGT. This CDR3 reads CASSEARGSYGYTF. DNA of the CDR3: TGTGCCAGCAGTGAAGCGCGAGGGAGCTATGGCTACACCTTC.

The chain uses TRBV21-1 and TRBJ1-2; the table's D call, TRBD1, has no DNA check behind it. TRBV21-1 is tagged as a pseudogene. The CDR3 is 13 residues long. CDR3: CASSPLGRYGYTF. In DNA form, the CDR3 reads TGTGCCAGCAGCCCCCTGGGGCGGTATGGCTACACCTTC.

The V gene is TRBV6-6, the J gene TRBJ2-1; a possible D gene is TRBD1 (5 bases). Trimming shortened V by 5 bases and J by 8 bases, and 13 bases separated the two germline ends. The germline CDR1 and CDR2 sequences are MNHNY and SVGAGI (reference sequence). The CDR3 extends over 13 amino acids. The CDR3 is CASSQRGVYEQFF. In DNA, the CDR3 is TGTGCCAGCAGTCAAAGGGGCGTCTATGAGCAGTTCTTC.

The chain uses TRBV10-3 and TRBJ1-2, with 7 nucleotides matching TRBD1. Trimming removed 5 bases from V and 3 bases from J; junction bases left unmatched: 21. This CDR3 has 19 amino acids. Germline CDR1 and CDR2: ENHRY and SYGVKD. The CDR3 loop is CAISTHDGQAGVGDYGYTF. The CDR3 DNA reads as TGTGCCATCAGTACCCACGACGGACAGGCAGGTGTGGGCGACTATGGCTACACCTTC.

The chain uses TRBV10-3 and TRBJ2-3, with TRBD1 identical over 7 bases. V was clipped by 7 bases and J by 3 bases; unmatched bases: 4. From germline, CDR1 is ENHRY and CDR2 SYGVKD. The CDR3 extends over 13 amino acids. This CDR3 is CAITPTGTDTQYF. In DNA form, the CDR3 reads TGTGCCATCACCCCGACAGGGACAGATACGCAGTATTTT.

This clone occurred a few times. This sequence joins TRBV11-3 and TRBJ2-3; a possible D gene is TRBD2 (6 bases). The V end lost 5 bases, the J end lost 6 bases, and 9 bases lay between the germline ends. The germline gives CDR1 SGHNT, CDR2 YENEEA. The CDR3 extends over 12 amino acids. CDR3 in DNA: TGTGCCAGCAGCCCCGGAGGGGATACGCAGTATTTT. Its translation: CASSPGGDTQYF.

The gene calls are TRBV4-1 and TRBJ2-1; TRBD1 aligns across 10 bases. Germline CDR1 reads MGHRA; CDR2 reads YSYEKL. J gave up 9 bases and V 5 bases, and 10 bases lay outside the gene matches. This CDR3 has 15 amino acids. The CDR3 is CASSGGQGGQREQFF. The CDR3 DNA reads as TGCGCCAGCAGCGGAGGACAGGGGGGGCAGCGTGAGCAGTTCTTC.

V and J are TRBV11-2 and TRBJ2-7; D unresolved. The V gene's germline CDR1 is SGHAT and CDR2 FQNNGV. The CDR3 loop spans 12 amino acids. The V gene lost 1 base and the J gene lost 6 bases, with 7 bases spanning the gap. CDR3 amino acids: CASSLGRREQYF. The DNA of the CDR3 is TGTGCCAGCAGCTTAGGGAGACGCGAGCAGTACTTC. Together with reference TRBV11-2 and TRBJ2-7, the CDR3 gives the full variable domain: EAGVAQSPRYKIIEKRQSVAFWCNPISGHATLYWYQQILGQGPKLLIQFQNNGVVDDSQLPKDRFSAERLKGVDSTLKIQPAKLEDSAVYLCASSLGRREQYFGPGTRLTVT.

This clone was found once. CDR3 residues: CASTPPGLQETQYF. The DNA of the CDR3 is TGTGCCAGCACCCCCCCCGGTCTGCAAGAGACCCAGTACTTC. The genes are TRBV6-1 and TRBJ2-5; D ambiguous. Trimming left V 7 bases short and J 2 bases short, with 14 bases between. The CDR3 has 14 residues. Germline values: CDR1 MNHNS, CDR2 SASEGT.

V and J are TRBV29-1 and TRBJ1-1, with unresolved D. This CDR3 region has 13 residues. Trimming took 6 bases from V and 5 from J, leaving 16 bases between them. Germline-derived CDR1 and CDR2 are SQVTM and ANQGSEA. The CDR3 spells CSVSEGLSTEAFF. The CDR3 DNA follows: TGCAGCGTGAGTGAGGGCTTATCAACTGAAGCTTTCTTT. Using reference TRBV29-1 and TRBJ1-1 for the parts outside the CDR3, the full variable domain is SAVISQKPSRDICQRGTSLTIQCQVDSQVTMMFWYRQQPGQSLTLIATANQGSEATYESGFVIDKFPISRPNLTFSTLTVSNMSPEDSSIYLCSVSEGLSTEAFFGQGTRLTVV.

The chain carries TRBV7-9 and TRBJ1-5; 9 bases are a match to TRBD1. Germline V lookup: CDR1 SEHNR, CDR2 FQNEAQ (reference sequence). V lost 5 bases and J lost 7; bases outside the gene matches: 6. CDR3 size: 14 residues. CDR3 bases: TGTGCCAGCAGCGCAGGGACAGGGAACCAGCCCCAGCATTTT. Its translation is CASSAGTGNQPQHF.